This T cell receptor (beta chain) comes out of a study of CD8+CD57+ T cells in acquired aplastic anemia. The template for TCR beta VDJ and CDR3 sequence profiling was genomic DNA. Via MiXCR, TCRdb re-called the reads, giving one row per CDR3 protein. The table lists more than 100,000 distinct CDR3 sequences, around two fifths of them singletons. There are many counts of this clonotype. No antigen is known for it. Germline-derived CDR1 and CDR2 are SEHNR and FQNEAQ (reference sequence). Trimming took off 3 bases at V and 3 bases at J, with 17 bases between the two ends. This CDR3 has 16 residues. Study-wide points: Patients shared approximately 30 CD8+ CDR3 sequences with controls.

V usage is TRBV7-9 and J usage is TRBJ2-5, with TRBD2 as a possible D gene (7 bases). The TCR was taken from a human donor in good health, serving as a control. Specimen: sorted CD4+, CD8+, or CD8+CD57+ T cells (not recorded which) from PBMCs. In DNA form, the CDR3 reads TGTGCCAGCAGCTTCGTTTCGGGGGGCTGGGAAGAGACCCAGTACTTC. Its translation: CASSFVSGGWEETQYF.